This T cell receptor beta chain was sequenced for a study of shared clonotypes between healthy human individuals. Produced via immunoSEQ multiplex PCR; TCRdb's table is partial and in-frame only. Of a few hundred thousand clones listed, around 80% are singletons. The germline V gene has CDR1 SNHLY and CDR2 FYNNEI. Unmatched junction bases numbered 12, after V lost 7 bases and J lost 5 bases. The CDR3 spans 16 residues. The sequence was obtained from a woman between 35 and 50 years old in good health. Some clones in this sample may be carry-over from other donors' samples. The chain recombines TRBV2 with TRBJ2-5; 11 bases map to TRBD1. Specimen: PBMCs. Here the CDR3 DNA reads TGTGCCAGCATTCCCGCCTGGACAGGGGGCAGCGAGACCCAGTACTTC. The encoded protein is CASIPAWTGGSETQYF.